This T cell receptor (beta chain) was found in a study of shared clonotypes between healthy human individuals. Study results and limitations: Non-shared clonotypes had lower generation probabilities than clonotypes shared by all four sorted-subset donors. Across subsets, estimated richness was generally greater for naive than for memory populations.

Investigators spread the genomic DNA of each subset evenly over several immunoSEQ plates. The repertoire was sequenced with immunoSEQ multiplex PCR; TCRdb's copy has only in-frame clones and lacks some. The sample yields about 1.1 million clones, more than 75% seen once. From germline, CDR1 is SGHRS and CDR2 YFSETQ. V was trimmed by 0 bases and J by 4 bases, leaving 16 bases between them. The CDR3 covers 16 residues. As regards this clone: The antigen is undetermined.

The source material was memory CD4+ T cells from PBMCs. Indicated subset: CD45RA-negative fraction. The TCR comes from a man aged 18-30 years in good health. Some clones in this sample may be carry-over from other donors' samples. The V call is TRBV5-1, the J call TRBJ2-5; D is possibly TRBD2 (7 bases). This chain's CDR3 is CASSLETSGGGETQYF. CDR3 sequence (DNA): TGCGCCAGCAGCTTGGAAACTTCGGGGGGCGGAGAGACCCAGTACTTC.